This entry concerns a single T cell receptor (beta chain). These data originate in a study of response to subunit inactivated influenza vaccine. One entry per CDR3 protein, called by TCRdb with MiXCR from the RT-PCR reads. The profile covers 500,000 to 700,000 distinct CDR3 sequences, with around 25% appearing a single time and under 3.5% taken by the ten largest. These data also formed part of another study, on T cells expressing NK-cell markers. That investigation notes: 5'RACE template switching with UMIs generated TCR beta cDNA. Four of the donors also had these clonotypes leading their CD3+CD56-NKG2C+ fraction.

The sequence was collected from a man aged 45-65 years who received an inactivated influenza vaccine. The sample was CD4+ T cells sorted from PBMCs, taken about 12 days after vaccination.

This CDR3 is CASSLYLGGEQYF. The CDR3 DNA reads as TGTGCCAGCAGTTTATACCTGGGCGGGGAGCAGTACTTC. This chain uses TRBV12-3 or TRBV12-4 with TRBJ2-7, with a tentative D call TRBD2 (5 bases). The CDR3 has 13 residues. V dropped 2 bases and J dropped 7 bases, with 12 bases sitting between them.